The present T cell receptor beta chain was sequenced within a study of technical replicates of blood from several donors. Germline CDR1 MDHEN, CDR2 SYDVKM. CDR3 length: 14 amino acids. V lost 7 bases, J lost 6 bases, and 8 bases stayed unmatched. The repertoire was sequenced with immunoSEQ multiplex PCR; TCRdb's copy has only in-frame clones and lacks some. The sample lists 80,000 to 100,000 clones; approximately 95% were seen once. The sequence came from a human donor in good health. Sequenced sample: T cells isolated from PBMCs. The rearrangement links TRBV28 to TRBJ2-4; 8 bases are shared with TRBD1. The CDR3 nucleotides are TGTGCCAGCACATTGTCCGGGACAGGAAACATTCAGTACTTC. Protein sequence: CASTLSGTGNIQYF. Filled out from reference TRBV28 and TRBJ2-4, the complete variable domain reads DVKVTQSSRYLVKRTGEKVFLECVQDMDHENMFWYRQDPGLGLRLIYFSYDVKMKEKGDIPEGYSVSREKKERFSLILESASTNQTSMYLCASTLSGTGNIQYFGAGTRLSVL.